This is a list of T cell receptor beta chains from one sample in a study of blood T cell repertoires in COVID-19. Clones were sequenced by immunoSEQ multiplex PCR, and TCRdb holds only the in-frame ones, with some missing. The data contain nearly 350,000 clones, around 88% of them singletons. The specimen sequenced was peripheral blood. Receptors were obtained from a man aged 25 to 40 with active or convalescent COVID-19. Each CDR3 is given with its conserved first and last residue.

j_gene: TRBJ2-1
v_gene: TRBV5-5
CDR3aa: CASSSGYGTGLHNEQFF

j_gene: TRBJ2-3
v_gene: TRBV10-3
CDR3aa: CAIGSGGPSTDTQYF

j_gene: TRBJ1-1
v_gene: TRBV11-2
CDR3aa: CASSPGQKDTEAFF

j_gene: TRBJ1-5
v_gene: TRBV4-1
CDR3aa: CASSQEGGLSNQPQHF

j_gene: TRBJ1-5
v_gene: TRBV19
CDR3aa: CASNPGRRNQPQHF

j_gene: TRBJ1-6
v_gene: TRBV7-3
CDR3aa: CASSAASAGSPLHF

j_gene: TRBJ2-3
v_gene: TRBV24-1
CDR3aa: CATLGTGTDTQYF

j_gene: TRBJ2-1
v_gene: TRBV11-3
CDR3aa: CARRLAGEGSYNEQFF

j_gene: TRBJ1-5
v_gene: TRBV10-3
CDR3aa: CAISESGTDNQPQHF

j_gene: TRBJ1-2
v_gene: TRBV11-3
CDR3aa: CASSLWTEIGYTF